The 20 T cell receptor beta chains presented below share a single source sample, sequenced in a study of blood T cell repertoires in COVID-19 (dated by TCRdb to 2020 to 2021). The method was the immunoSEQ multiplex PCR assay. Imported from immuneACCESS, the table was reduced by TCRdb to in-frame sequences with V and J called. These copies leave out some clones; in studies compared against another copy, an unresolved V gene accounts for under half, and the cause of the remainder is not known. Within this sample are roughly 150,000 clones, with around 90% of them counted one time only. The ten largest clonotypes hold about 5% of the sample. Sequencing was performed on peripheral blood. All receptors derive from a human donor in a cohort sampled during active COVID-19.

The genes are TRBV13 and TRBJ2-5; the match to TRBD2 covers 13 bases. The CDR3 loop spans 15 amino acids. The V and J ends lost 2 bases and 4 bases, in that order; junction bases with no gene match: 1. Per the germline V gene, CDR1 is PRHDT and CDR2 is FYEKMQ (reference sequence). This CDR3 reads CASSLRLAGGETQYF. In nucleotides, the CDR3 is TGTGCCAGCAGCTTAAGACTAGCGGGGGGAGAGACCCAGTACTTC.

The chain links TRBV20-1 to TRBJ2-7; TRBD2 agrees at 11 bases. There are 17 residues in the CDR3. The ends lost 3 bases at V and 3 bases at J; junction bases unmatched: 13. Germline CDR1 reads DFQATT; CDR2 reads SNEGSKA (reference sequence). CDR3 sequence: CSASVVAGGPASYEQYF. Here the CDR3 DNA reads TGCAGTGCTAGTGTGGTAGCGGGGGGGCCGGCCAGCTACGAGCAGTACTTC.

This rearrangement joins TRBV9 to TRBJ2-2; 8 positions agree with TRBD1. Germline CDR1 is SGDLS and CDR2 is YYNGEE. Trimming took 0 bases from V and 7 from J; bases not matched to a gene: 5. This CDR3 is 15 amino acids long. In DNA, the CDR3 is TGTGCCAGCAGCGTAGAGGACAGGGTGGGCGGGGAGCTGTTTTTT. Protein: CASSVEDRVGGELFF.

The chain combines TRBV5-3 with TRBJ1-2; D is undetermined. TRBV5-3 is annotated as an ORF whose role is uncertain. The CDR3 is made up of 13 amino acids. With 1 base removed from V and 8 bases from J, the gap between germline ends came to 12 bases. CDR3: CARSLRKAGGYTF. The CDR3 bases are TGTGCCAGAAGCTTGCGCAAGGCGGGAGGCTACACCTTC.

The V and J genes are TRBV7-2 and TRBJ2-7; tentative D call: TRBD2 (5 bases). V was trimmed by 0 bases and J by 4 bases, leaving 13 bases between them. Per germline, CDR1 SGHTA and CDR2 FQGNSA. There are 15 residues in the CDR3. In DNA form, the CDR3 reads TGTGCCAGCAGCTTAGCGTTTCGGGGTAGTTACGAGCAGTACTTC. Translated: CASSLAFRGSYEQYF. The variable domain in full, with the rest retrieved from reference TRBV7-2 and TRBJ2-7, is GAGVSQSPSNKVTEKGKDVELRCDPISGHTALYWYRQSLGQGLEFLIYFQGNSAPDKSGLPSDRFSAERTGGSVSTLTIQRTQQEDSAVYLCASSLAFRGSYEQYFGPGTRLTVT.

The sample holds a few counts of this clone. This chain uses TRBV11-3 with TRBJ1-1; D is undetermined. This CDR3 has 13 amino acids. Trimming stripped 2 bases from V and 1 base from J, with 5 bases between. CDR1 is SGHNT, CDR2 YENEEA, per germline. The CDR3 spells CASSLTPNTEAFF. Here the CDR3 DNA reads TGTGCCAGCAGCTTAACTCCGAACACTGAAGCTTTCTTT.

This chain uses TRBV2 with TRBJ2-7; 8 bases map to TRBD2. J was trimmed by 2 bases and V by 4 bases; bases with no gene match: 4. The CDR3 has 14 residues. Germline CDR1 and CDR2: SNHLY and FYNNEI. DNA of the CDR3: TGTGCCAGCAGTGGGGGGACTAGACCCTACGAGCAGTACTTC. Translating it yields CASSGGTRPYEQYF.

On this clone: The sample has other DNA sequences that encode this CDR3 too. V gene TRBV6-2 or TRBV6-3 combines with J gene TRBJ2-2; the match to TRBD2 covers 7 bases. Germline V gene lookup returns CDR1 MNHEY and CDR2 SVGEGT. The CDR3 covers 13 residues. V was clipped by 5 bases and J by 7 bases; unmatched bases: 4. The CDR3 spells CASSRREGGELFF. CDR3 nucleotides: TGTGCCAGCAGTAGGAGGGAGGGCGGGGAGCTGTTTTTT.

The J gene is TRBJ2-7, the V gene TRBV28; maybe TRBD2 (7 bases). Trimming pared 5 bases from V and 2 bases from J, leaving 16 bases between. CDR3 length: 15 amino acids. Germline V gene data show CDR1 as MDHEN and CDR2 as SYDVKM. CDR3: CASSPGGARAYEQYF. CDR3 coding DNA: TGTGCCAGCAGTCCTGGGGGGGCCCGAGCCTACGAGCAGTACTTC.

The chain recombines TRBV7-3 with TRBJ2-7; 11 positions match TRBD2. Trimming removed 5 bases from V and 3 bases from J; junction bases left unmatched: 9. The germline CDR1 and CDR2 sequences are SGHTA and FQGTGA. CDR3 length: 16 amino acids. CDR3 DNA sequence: TGTGCCAGCAGCCTAGTAGCGGGAGGGCCGGGCTACGAGCAGTACTTC. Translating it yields CASSLVAGGPGYEQYF.

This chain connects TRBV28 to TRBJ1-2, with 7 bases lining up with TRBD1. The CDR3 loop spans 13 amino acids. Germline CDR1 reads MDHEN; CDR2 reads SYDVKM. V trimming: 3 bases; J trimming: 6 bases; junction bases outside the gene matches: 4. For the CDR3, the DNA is TGTGCCAGCAGTTTGGAACAGGGGAATGGCTACACCTTC. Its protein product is CASSLEQGNGYTF.

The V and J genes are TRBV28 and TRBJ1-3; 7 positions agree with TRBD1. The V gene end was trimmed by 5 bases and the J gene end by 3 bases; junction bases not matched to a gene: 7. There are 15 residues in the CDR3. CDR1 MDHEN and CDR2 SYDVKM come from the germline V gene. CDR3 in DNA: TGTGCCAGCAGTCTCACAGGGGCCGGTGGAAACACCATATATTTT. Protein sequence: CASSLTGAGGNTIYF.

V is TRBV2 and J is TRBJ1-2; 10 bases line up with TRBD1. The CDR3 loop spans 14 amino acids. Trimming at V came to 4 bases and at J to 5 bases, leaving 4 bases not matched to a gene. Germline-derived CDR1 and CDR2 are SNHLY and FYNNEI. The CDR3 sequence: CASSGDRGTYGYTF. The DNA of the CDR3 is TGTGCCAGCAGTGGGGACAGGGGTACTTATGGCTACACCTTC.

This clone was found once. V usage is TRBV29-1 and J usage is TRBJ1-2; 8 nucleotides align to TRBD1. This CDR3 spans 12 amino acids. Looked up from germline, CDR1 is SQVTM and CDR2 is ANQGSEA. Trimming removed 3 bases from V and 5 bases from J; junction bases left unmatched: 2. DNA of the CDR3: TGCAGCGTTGACAACAGGGGGTATGGCTACACCTTC. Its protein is CSVDNRGYGYTF.

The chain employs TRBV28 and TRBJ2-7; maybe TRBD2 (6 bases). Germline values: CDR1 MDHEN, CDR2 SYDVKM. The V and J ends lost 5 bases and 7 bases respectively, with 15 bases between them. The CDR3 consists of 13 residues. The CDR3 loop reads CASSRLGAGEQYF. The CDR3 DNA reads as TGTGCCAGCAGTCGCCTTGGGGCGGGGGAGCAGTACTTC.

CDR3 region: CASSLGGGGRGMNTEAFF. Written as DNA, the CDR3 is TGCGCCAGCAGCCTTGGGGGGGGCGGCAGGGGTATGAACACTGAAGCTTTCTTT. The chain couples TRBV5-1 to TRBJ1-1; maybe TRBD1 (6 bases). CDR3 length equals 18 residues. Germline-derived CDR1 and CDR2 are SGHRS and YFSETQ. The V end lost 4 bases, the J end lost 0 bases, and 22 bases lay between the germline ends. Filled out from reference TRBV5-1 and TRBJ1-1, the complete variable domain reads KAGVTQTPRYLIKTRGQQVTLSCSPISGHRSVSWYQQTPGQGLQFLFEYFSETQRNKGNFPGRFSGRQFSNSRSEMNVSTLELGDSALYLCASSLGGGGRGMNTEAFFGQGTRLTVV.

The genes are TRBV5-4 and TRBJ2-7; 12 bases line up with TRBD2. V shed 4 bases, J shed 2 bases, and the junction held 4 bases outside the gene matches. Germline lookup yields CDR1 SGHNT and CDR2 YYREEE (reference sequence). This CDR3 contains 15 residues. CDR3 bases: TGTGCCAGCAGCCGACGACTAGCGGGAGCCTACGAGCAGTACTTC. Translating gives CASSRRLAGAYEQYF.

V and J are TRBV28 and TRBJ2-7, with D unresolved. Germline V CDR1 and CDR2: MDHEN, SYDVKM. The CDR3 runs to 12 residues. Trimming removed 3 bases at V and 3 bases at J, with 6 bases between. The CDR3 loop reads CASSLLGYEQYF. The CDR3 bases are TGTGCCAGCAGTTTGCTCGGCTACGAGCAGTACTTC.

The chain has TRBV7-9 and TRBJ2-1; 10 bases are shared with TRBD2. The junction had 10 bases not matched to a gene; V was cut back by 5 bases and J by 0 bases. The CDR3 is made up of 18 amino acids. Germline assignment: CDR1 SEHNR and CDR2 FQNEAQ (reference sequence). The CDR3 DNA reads TGTGCCAGCAGCCGGACTAGCGGACCGACTTACTCCTACAATGAGCAGTTCTTC. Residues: CASSRTSGPTYSYNEQFF.

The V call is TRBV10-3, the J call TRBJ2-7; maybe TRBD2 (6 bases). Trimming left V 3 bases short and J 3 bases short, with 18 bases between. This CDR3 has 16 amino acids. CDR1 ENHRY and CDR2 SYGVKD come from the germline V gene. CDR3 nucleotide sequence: TGTGCCATCAGTGAAACGACGACTCGGACTAACTACGAGCAGTACTTC. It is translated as CAISETTTRTNYEQYF.